Given below is one T cell receptor beta chain in context. No antigen is known for it. This record comes from a study of monozygotic twins with inflammatory bowel disease. With the 5' RACE reads reprocessed, TCRdb shows one record per CDR3 protein and no DNA. The sample table sets out about 440,000 distinct CDR3 sequences. Donors each contributed one blood sample measuring around 2.5 ml. Total RNA was isolated from whole blood without T cell sorting. Study-level findings and limits: IBD patients shared fewer clonotypes with others than healthy twins, especially with disease activity. The analysis yielded no support for one strong signal or clonotype associated with IBD.

The TCR was taken from a human donor with ulcerative colitis or Crohn's disease, or a healthy co-twin of an affected twin (not recorded which). Sequences were obtained from blood.

The chain's CDR3 is CATGTGFTVEQFF. The chain carries TRBV24-1 and TRBJ2-1; TCRdb's D call, TRBD1, is unchecked because there is no DNA. This CDR3 is built from 13 residues. Per germline, CDR1 KGHDR and CDR2 SFDVKD.